This TCR beta chain stems from a study of cytomegalovirus exposure and HLA in healthy donors (dated by TCRdb to 2016 to 2017). Regarding the study in general: In an earlier analysis of roughly 590 of the donors, roughly 300 Gb of sequence data and approximately 120 million unique TCR beta sequences from about 179 million T cells were reported. All discovery cohort repertoires had been generated on a single sequencing platform. Roughly 290 gigabases of sequencing data and tens of millions of unique TCR sequences made up an early release that covered 500 to 650 HLA-typed donors. The study was designed to test whether signatures of past pathogen exposure could be identified by cataloging public T cell receptors. Genome-wide SNP genotypes for about three fifths of the roughly 670 donors were used in a later genetic analysis, which treated that subset as a discovery cohort. Across some 400 genotyped donors of the cohort, an average of approximately 240,000 unique TCR beta nucleotide sequences per donor were sequenced, and 15% to 20% of those sequences were non-productive. Roughly five DR-DQ haplotypes were treated as single units for association and clustering because of strong linkage in the cohort. Of the approximately 400 genotyped donors, 81% were placed in the genetic ancestry cluster associated with self-reported Caucasian donors. High-throughput TCR immunosequencing, statistical association of individual TCRs with disease status, and machine learning were combined to predict cytomegalovirus infection status. Using immunosequencing, the study profiled T cell repertoires from 640 or so subjects and related those repertoires to cytomegalovirus serostatus. Along with the roughly 700-subject first cohort, a separate validation cohort of roughly 110 different subjects was used. A later analysis re-analyzed previously published TCR beta repertoires from 660 or so donors and added high-resolution HLA genotyping to study TCR occurrence patterns. Typing coverage varied by locus: about 620-640 donors for A, B, C, DRB1 and DQB1; roughly 510 for DQA1; about 590 for DPA1; approximately 470 for DPB1. Donor age, sex, ethnicity and CMV serostatus were compiled together with the repertoire data. Rather than using new phenotypic data, the later analysis identified candidate immune exposures from TCR beta sequences and from how often those sequences occurred across donors. An earlier analysis of 587 of the donors used high-throughput TCR beta sequencing to judge whether each TCR beta V gene segment behaved as functional or pseudogenic. Both class I and class II loci were covered by HLA typing, at four-digit resolution.

Preparation of the library involved the immunoSEQ multiplex PCR assay. For the multiplex PCR, a mixture combining 60 forward primers for TCR Vbeta segments and 13 reverse primers for TCR Jbeta segments was used. The CDR3 region of rearranged TCR beta genes was amplified from genomic DNA by a multiplex PCR assay. Amplified TCR beta libraries were sequenced as 87-base-pair reads on the Illumina HiSeq System. Per the original workflow: A later analysis tallied some 79 million unique TCR beta chains across the 666 repertoires, and some 10 million of those chains were shared by two or more donors. Raw reads were error-corrected and collapsed into unique sequences with a nearest-neighbor algorithm that merged closely related sequences to remove PCR and sequencing errors. Alignment of CDR3 sequences to IMGT reference sequences was used to assign V, D and J gene segments. For a sequence to be retained, a match of at least six nucleotides was required to both a V gene segment and a J gene segment. A rearrangement counted as productive if the CDR3 had no stop codons and remained in frame with V and J, and every other rearrangement counted as non-productive. CDR3 was defined by IMGT convention, running from the second conserved V-encoded cysteine to the conserved J-encoded phenylalanine. The earlier analysis of about 640 of the donors excluded any sequence lacking an unambiguous match to a single V gene segment. An earlier analysis of 550 to 650 of the donors classified V segments as functional when productive rearrangements were above 56.7% and as segregating when the standard deviation between donors was above 5%. A statistical classification framework was built for diagnosing cytomegalovirus status from the catalog of TCR beta chain sequences. In a later analysis, V and J genes were assigned by comparing TCR nucleotide sequences against IMGT/GENE-DB human TR gene sequences. The TCRdist pipeline was used in a later analysis to assign CDR3 sequences and most-parsimonious VDJ recombination scenarios. In a later analysis, each TCR beta chain was defined by its CDR3 amino acid sequence together with its V-gene family, and reads without a unique V-gene family were excluded. In a later analysis, 450 to 600 highly shared, low-generation-probability nucleotide sequences were removed to address suspected cross-contamination and a sequencing artifact. A later analysis calculated a clonal expansion index for each public chain from normalized within-repertoire ranks of inferred template counts. Generation probabilities in a later analysis came from a VDJ recombination model fitted to out-of-frame rearrangements, and those results were checked against IGoR. Hypergeometric tests were used in a later analysis to score TCR-TCR, TCR-HLA and TCR-CMV co-occurrence, with a repertoire-size bias correction applied to the TCR pairs. In a later analysis, false discovery rates were estimated by permuting HLA or CMV assignments 20 times. In a later analysis, co-occurring TCRs were grouped using DBSCAN, with TCRdist sequence similarity added in when clustering inside HLA-allele-positive subsets. Repertoires with fewer than 30,000 or more than 120,000 public chains were left out of co-occurrence clustering, as were roughly five repertoires with anomalous nucleotide sharing. TCRdb limited this immuneACCESS table to in-frame rearrangements with V and J called. A share of clones is missing; checked studies link under half to unresolved V genes, and the rest is unexplained. V, J and clone size reflect that table, while D and trimming were determined from the DNA. The sample contains fewer than 200,000 clones, roughly 77% of them found a single time. The top ten clonotypes cover 4% to 5.5% of the sample.

Paper-wide results and their limitations: The classifier was reported to diagnose cytomegalovirus status with high specificity and sensitivity in both the original cohort and the validation cohort. Because HLA typing was missing for some donors at each locus, association tests included only the typed subset. In an earlier analysis of roughly 560 of the donors, most TCR beta V segments were observed in productive rearrangements about 90% or about 30% of the time, broadly matching IMGT annotations. Because counts were too low, seventeen rarely observed V segments, including chromosome 9 orphons, were excluded from the earlier analysis of about 500 of the donors. Some IMGT-functional V segments, including TRBV6-2 and TRBV6-3, could not be distinguished by the 87-base-pair reads and were therefore excluded. In a later analysis, most CMV-associated TCR beta chains were found to appear HLA-restricted, with HLA associations seemingly driven largely by CMV exposure. Assigning TCR associations to individual alleles was difficult when HLA alleles, especially DR and DQ, strongly co-occurred. In a later analysis, HLA-associated TCR beta chains showed more clonal expansion and lower generation probabilities than non-associated chains that were equally common. Correlated functional status among segregating V segments might reflect linkage disequilibrium, but an unknown experimental factor could not be ruled out. For the cohort, immune exposure information was limited to CMV serostatus. A later genetic analysis reported fewer N-insertions in productive TCRs among donors in an Asian-associated ancestry cluster than the roughly 620-donor mean. A later analysis associated 16,951 TCR beta sequences with specific HLA alleles at a false discovery rate of 0.05. Only TCR beta chains were sequenced in this cohort, and the absence of alpha or paired-chain data limited detectable features. A later analysis reported that several top co-occurrence clusters appeared linked to parvovirus B19, influenza, CMV and Epstein-Barr virus. A further reported finding was that TCR beta sequences accurately predicted the HLA-A and HLA-B alleles for most subjects in the first cohort. A group of highly shared sequence variants was considered likely to be a technical artifact of the sequencing pipeline. In vitro tests confirmed that a few of the cytomegalovirus-associated TCR beta chains recognize cytomegalovirus antigens. According to the authors, the approach could potentially be generalized to other disease states and immunological phenotypes. In a later analysis, the rate of TCR association differed among HLA loci, with DRB1 alleles having the most associated TCRs and HLA-C alleles having the fewest. Sequencing depth was assumed to be roughly uniform across donors in the presence/absence analyses, though that assumption may not hold. In the study, 150 to 200 TCR beta chains were listed as associated with cytomegalovirus. In a later genetic analysis, a missense DCLRE1C variant was associated with V-gene and J-gene trimming of TCR beta chains, and the association was replicated in an independent cohort. Most TCR sequences were observed very rarely across donors, whereas some public TCRs were present in many individuals.

This clone was detected a few times. Its specific antigen is unknown. No much larger clone exists at a distance of one base, and base qualities are not known. The germline V gene encodes CDR1 LGHNA and CDR2 YSLEER. Counted from cysteine to phenylalanine, this CDR3 has 17 amino acids. The CDR3 DNA has 51 bases and is translated from base 1. V and J are truncated by 1 base and 0 bases respectively, leaving an intervening sequence of 13 bases. In total, fewer than 750 healthy bone marrow donors made up the cohort. At the time of sampling, every cohort member was nominally healthy, though immune exposures that went unrecorded were likely present. The donor was CMV seronegative and belonged to the group of 352 seronegative cohort members. A peripheral blood sample was provided by each donor, and peripheral blood mononuclear cells were used for TCR beta sequencing. The Qiagen DNeasy Blood Extraction Kit was used to extract genomic DNA from the blood cell samples.

The sequencing input was PBMCs. In this chain, TRBV4-3 is recombined with TRBJ1-3; a weak D assignment points to TRBD1 (6 bases agree). This TCR was sampled from a male donor in good health and CMV-seronegative. The CDR3: CASSQAYGQYSGNTIYF. Read as DNA, the sequence is TGCGCCAGCAGCCAAGCTTACGGACAGTACTCTGGAAACACCATATATTTT.